This entry is about one TCR beta chain. Its specificity is not known. This specimen comes from a study of cytomegalovirus exposure and HLA in healthy donors. Study-wide results and limits: 164 TCR beta chains were listed as cytomegalovirus-associated. In a later analysis, at a false discovery rate of 0.05, 16,951 TCR beta sequences were associated with HLA alleles.

The CDR3 is 19 amino acids. CDR1 and CDR2 from the germline V gene are SEHNR and FQNEAQ (reference sequence). Trimming took 5 bases from V and 4 from J; bases not matched to a gene: 14. With 60 Vbeta and 13 Jbeta primers, the PCR was carried out. Here immunoSEQ multiplex PCR was the method, and the copy in TCRdb shows in-frame clones only, minus some. Of fewer than 250,000 clones in the sample, 76% were seen once. The material sequenced was PBMCs. This sequence joins TRBV7-9 and TRBJ2-3; TRBD2 matches at 14 bases. This clonotype originated in a man between 18 and 35 years old in good health and CMV-seronegative. In nucleotides, the CDR3 is TGTGCCAGCAGCGGACCCGGGACTAGCGGGAGAGTTGGCCCAGATACGCAGTATTTT. Translated: CASSGPGTSGRVGPDTQYF. Full variable domain (remainder filled in from reference TRBV7-9 and TRBJ2-3): DTGVSQNPRHKITKRGQNVTFRCDPISEHNRLYWYRQTLGQGPEFLTYFQNEAQLEKSRLLSDRFSAERPKGSFSTLEIQRTEQGDSAMYLCASSGPGTSGRVGPDTQYFGPGTRLTVL.